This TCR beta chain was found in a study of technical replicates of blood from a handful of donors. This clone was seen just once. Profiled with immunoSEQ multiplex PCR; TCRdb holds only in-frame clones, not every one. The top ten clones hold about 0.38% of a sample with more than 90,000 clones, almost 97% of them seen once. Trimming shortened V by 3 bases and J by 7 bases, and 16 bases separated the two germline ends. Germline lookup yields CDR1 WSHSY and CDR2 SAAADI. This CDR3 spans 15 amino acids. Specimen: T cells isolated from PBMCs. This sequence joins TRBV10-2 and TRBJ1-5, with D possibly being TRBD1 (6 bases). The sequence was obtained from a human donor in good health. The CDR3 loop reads CASSDLAGGRQPQHF. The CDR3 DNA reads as TGCGCCAGCAGTGATTTAGCGGGGGGCAGGCAGCCCCAGCATTTT.